These 29 T cell receptor beta chains were sequenced from one sample in a study of tumor-infiltrating lymphocytes in primary liver carcinoma. Unsorted bulk tissue of about 20-32 mg yielded co-extracted RNA and DNA. cDNA specific to TCR beta was made from roughly 500 ng of total RNA, with a constant-region primer employed for priming. Each TCR beta library was derived from three nested multiplex PCR rounds that employed slightly modified ARM-PCR. TRBV1-TRBV30 forward and Cbeta reverse primers drove the first two approximately 10-cycle rounds. A single record per CDR3 protein comes from TCRdb applying MiXCR to the multiplex PCR reads. The table has more than 55,000 distinct CDR3 sequences, approximately 70% seen once; the top ten hold approximately 50%. The sequencing input was liver tumor tissue from sampling region 2. Subset described: tumor region T2, inferior pole. The receptors derive from a middle-aged man with primary liver carcinoma and hepatitis B virus infection.

To note about this clonotype: A much larger clone is a single base away; this may be a read error. CDR3 nucleotide sequence: TGTGCCAGCAGCCCAGGATCCGTTTGGGGTACTGAAGCTTTCTTT. This codes for CASSPGSVWGTEAFF. This chain connects TRBV11-3 to TRBJ1-1; D is undetermined. CDR1 is SGHNT and CDR2 is YENEEA in the germline V gene. Trimming took 5 bases from V and 5 from J, leaving 18 bases between them. The CDR3 sequence is 15 residues long.

Of note for this clonotype: The conserved phenylalanine or tryptophan normally closing the CDR3 is absent here, so this likely arose from a read error. The DNA is left out, because the CDR3 cannot be placed on it with certainty; the CDR3 is given as TCRdb lists it. The CDR3 protein is CASSYNGAYNEHFI. The gene calls are TRBV6-6 and TRBJ2-1. Germline lookup yields CDR1 MNHNY and CDR2 SVGAGI (reference sequence). The CDR3 totals 14 residues, both ends included.

The CDR3 nucleotides are TGCGCCAGCAGCCAAGAAATGGGTATAGTGGGAGTCGTGGAGGGAGAAGAGACCCAGTACTTC. It translates to CASSQEMGIVGVVEGEETQYF. The V call is TRBV4-3, the J call TRBJ2-5; possible D gene TRBD2, 6 bases. The germline CDR1 and CDR2 sequences are LGHNA and YSLEER. V was pared by 0 bases and J by 3 bases, with 29 bases between. The CDR3 runs to 21 residues.

By sample share, this clonotype is medium-sized. The rearrangement joins TRBV11-2 to TRBJ1-1, with D perhaps TRBD1 (6 bases). V dropped 1 base and J dropped 3 bases, with 15 bases sitting between them. Looked up from germline, CDR1 is SGHAT and CDR2 is FQNNGV. The CDR3 runs 16 residues. The CDR3 sequence is CASSLGAPQGYTEAFF. CDR3 nucleotide sequence: TGTGCCAGCAGCTTAGGAGCTCCCCAGGGGTACACTGAAGCTTTCTTT.

Sample share makes this clonotype medium-sized. The V call is TRBV29-1, the J call TRBJ1-5; TRBD1 might be the D (5 bases). Germline V gives CDR1 SQVTM, CDR2 ANQGSEA. CDR3 length: 14 amino acids. V was pared by 6 bases and J by 3 bases, with 15 bases between. The chain's CDR3 is CSVRAGGFNQPQHF. The DNA for the CDR3 is TGCAGCGTGAGAGCCGGGGGTTTCAATCAGCCCCAGCATTTT.

This chain connects TRBV28 to TRBJ2-1, with D possibly matching TRBD1 (5 bases). Trimming pared 7 bases from V and 6 bases from J, leaving 16 bases between. The CDR3 is made up of 14 amino acids. Germline V gene sequence: CDR1 MDHEN, CDR2 SYDVKM. The CDR3 here is CASKGRREVNEQFF. The CDR3 DNA sequence: TGTGCCAGCAAGGGGCGACGTGAGGTCAATGAGCAGTTCTTC.

On this clonotype itself: One junction end does not reproduce the germline sequence, and a read error may be involved. The chain has TRBV11-2 and TRBJ2-7, with D unclear. CDR3 length: 14 residues. Germline assignment: CDR1 SGHAT and CDR2 FQNNGV. The CDR3 nucleotides are TGTGCCAGCGGCTTAGATCTTGGTGAATGTGAGCAGTACTTC. This gives the protein CASGLDLGECEQYF.

Notes on this clonotype: One end of the junction does not line up with germline, which may come from a read error. The rearrangement uses TRBV25-1 and TRBJ2-7; D might be TRBD1 (6 bases). This CDR3 spans 13 amino acids. Germline assignment: CDR1 MGHDK and CDR2 SYGVNS. In DNA form, the CDR3 reads TGTGCCAGCAGTGAAGGGGGCTCCTACGAGCTGTACTTC. Translated, it gives CASSEGGSYELYF.

The table lists this clonotype with a few counts. It may be a read error: a sequence one base away is much more abundant. This chain uses TRBV6-2 or TRBV6-3 with TRBJ2-7; D is perhaps TRBD1 or TRBD2 (6 bases each). Germline V lookup: CDR1 MNHEY, CDR2 SVGEGT. CDR3 size: 14 residues. The CDR3 DNA follows: TGTGTCAGCAGTTACTCTGGGGGGCCCTACGAGCAGTACTTC. Residues: CVSSYSGGPYEQYF.

About this clonotype: Compared with germline, one end of the junction differs, possibly owing to a read error. The V gene is TRBV10-1, the J gene TRBJ2-7; D is perhaps TRBD2 (5 bases). Germline V CDR1 and CDR2: WNHNN, SYGVQD (reference sequence). The CDR3 is 15 residues long. The CDR3 reads CASSEFGLRRNVQYF. CDR3 sequence (DNA): TGCGCTAGCAGTGAGTTCGGACTTAGAAGGAACGTGCAGTACTTC.

This clonotype came up once. An end of the junction differs from the germline gene, which may be a read error. V gene TRBV6-5 combines with J gene TRBJ2-7; 10 bases are a match to TRBD1. The CDR3 has 15 amino acids. Germline V gives CDR1 MNHEY, CDR2 SVGAGI. CDR3 in amino acids: CASSWRTGGSFERYF. The DNA for the CDR3 is TGTGCCAGCAGCTGGAGGACAGGGGGATCCTTCGAGCGGTACTTC.

This clonotype has just one count. This could be a read error, since a much larger clone is one nucleotide away. It is likely a read error, because the conserved phenylalanine at the end of the CDR3 is missing. The V call is TRBV5-1, the J call TRBJ2-5; no clear D. The CDR3 extends over 13 amino acids. Germline CDR1 reads SGHRS; CDR2 reads YFSETQ. DNA of the CDR3: TGCGCCAGCAACTTGGTGGGCCAAGAGACCCAGTACAAC. Translation gives CASNLVGQETQYN.

Of note for this clonotype: The CDR3 carries no conserved terminal phenylalanine or tryptophan, so it likely arises from a read error. The genes are TRBV11-2 and TRBJ1-4; 7 bases agree with TRBD1. This CDR3 region has 15 residues. CDR1 is SGHAT, CDR2 FQNNGV, per germline. The CDR3 DNA reads as TGTGCCGGCAGTTTCCCCGGGACAGTAATGAAAAAACTGTTTTAT. Translating gives CAGSFPGTVMKKLFY.

Remarks on this clonotype: This sequence may be a read error, since a much larger clone differs from it by one base. V and J are TRBV12-3 or TRBV12-4 and TRBJ2-2; maybe TRBD1 (6 bases). The CDR3 loop spans 16 amino acids. V was trimmed by 4 bases and J by 7 bases, leaving 19 bases between them. The CDR3 DNA sequence: TGTGCCAGCAGTTCAGGGCAGGGGAGAGTGGTCGGGGAGCTGTTTTTT. Translation gives CASSSGQGRVVGELFF.

This clonotype has more than one count but fewer than ten. The germline gene is not matched at one end of the junction; a read error may be the cause. The V gene is TRBV5-1, the J gene TRBJ2-3; tentatively, D is TRBD2 (6 bases). Germline-derived CDR1 and CDR2 are SGHRS and YFSETQ. This CDR3 comprises 14 residues. CDR3 protein: CASSLEAGRDTQYF. Written as DNA, the CDR3 is TGCGCCAGCAGCTTGGAGGCGGGAAGAGATACACAGTATTTT.

Regarding this clonotype: The junction departs from germline at one end; a sequencing error may be responsible. V is TRBV6-5 and J is TRBJ2-5, with D possibly matching TRBD2 (6 bases). The germline gives CDR1 MNHEY, CDR2 SVGAGI. The CDR3 loop spans 14 amino acids. The CDR3 spells CTSSYGGIRETQYF. CDR3 nucleotides: TGTACCAGCAGTTACGGAGGGATCCGAGAGACCCAGTACTTC.

In its sample, this clonotype was seen once. A junction end diverges from the germline sequence, so it may reflect a read error. V is TRBV11-2 and J is TRBJ2-1; 7 bases line up with TRBD2. This CDR3 spans 15 amino acids. The germline CDR1 and CDR2 sequences are SGHAT and FQNNGV. CDR3 in DNA: TGTGCCAGTAGCCCCCAGTGGGAGGGATTGGGTGAGCATTTCTTC. It is translated as CASSPQWEGLGEHFF.

Worth noting for this clonotype: The junction departs from germline at one end; a sequencing error may be responsible. J is TRBJ2-2 and V is TRBV5-1; D may match TRBD1 or TRBD2 (5 bases each). The CDR3 extends over 16 amino acids. Germline-derived CDR1 and CDR2 are SGHRS and YFSETQ. The CDR3 loop reads CASTLHHRTNTGKLFF. CDR3 nucleotide sequence: TGCGCCAGCACCTTACATCACAGGACGAACACCGGGAAGCTGTTTTTT.

This clonotype has only one observation. The junction differs from germline at one of its ends, possibly a read error. The chain joins TRBV11-1 to TRBJ2-1; D remains ambiguous. CDR1 is SGHAT, CDR2 FQDESV, per germline (reference sequence). CDR3 length: 14 residues. The DNA for the CDR3 is TGTGCCAGCAGTTTAGGCTCAGCGACCAATGAGCACTTCTTC. Translating it yields CASSLGSATNEHFF.

There are many counts of this clonotype. This rearrangement joins TRBV7-9 to TRBJ1-1; tentative D call: TRBD1 (6 bases). The ends were cut back, 5 bases at V and 5 bases at J, with 18 bases in the middle. Germline CDR1 and CDR2: SEHNR and FQNEAQ (reference sequence). This CDR3 region has 15 residues. The CDR3 is CASSANRAGVTEAFF. CDR3 in DNA: TGTGCCAGCAGCGCCAACAGGGCTGGGGTGACTGAAGCTTTCTTT.

Regarding this clonotype: A clone one base away is much larger, so this may be a read error. This rearrangement joins TRBV14 to TRBJ1-2, with D possibly matching TRBD1 (6 bases). CDR1 SGHDN and CDR2 FVKESK come from the germline V gene. This CDR3 region has 14 residues. The CDR3, as DNA: TGTGTCAGCAGCCAAGGGGGGCACATCTCTGGCTACACCTTC. Its translation is CVSSQGGHISGYTF.

With regard to this clonotype: One end of the junction varies from germline; a read error may be responsible. This chain connects TRBV6-6 to TRBJ2-7, with 7 bases that match TRBD1. This CDR3 is built from 15 residues. Germline V lookup: CDR1 MNHNY, CDR2 SVGAGI (reference sequence). The CDR3 DNA sequence: TGTGCCATCAGTCTCCCCCCGACAGGGACGGCCGAGCAGTACTTC. It is translated as CAISLPPTGTAEQYF.

In the case of this clonotype: Relative to the germline gene, one junction end is altered; a read error may explain this. This chain links TRBV6-6 with TRBJ1-6; a possible D gene is TRBD1 (5 bases). The V gene's germline CDR1 is MNHNY and CDR2 SVGAGI (reference sequence). The CDR3 covers 14 residues. CDR3: CASGTRGDNSPLYF. In DNA form, the CDR3 reads TGTGCCAGCGGAACCCGAGGGGATAATTCACCCCTCTACTTT.

This clonotype appeared many times. The rearrangement uses TRBV28 and TRBJ1-4; 8 bases line up with TRBD1. The V and J ends lost 5 bases and 4 bases, in that order; junction bases with no gene match: 6. Germline loops: CDR1 MDHEN, CDR2 SYDVKM. The CDR3 runs to 15 residues. CDR3 loop: CASSLGQGLNEKLFF. The CDR3 DNA is TGTGCCAGCAGTCTAGGACAGGGACTTAATGAAAAACTGTTTTTT.

The gene calls are TRBV11-2 and TRBJ2-7; TRBD1 matches at 8 bases. The CDR3 totals 16 residues. Germline CDR1 is SGHAT and CDR2 is FQNNGV. CDR3: CASSFIQGVIHNEQYF. The CDR3 coding sequence is TGTGCGAGTAGCTTCATACAGGGGGTCATACATAACGAGCAGTACTTC.

Comments on this clonotype: A read error is possible here, since a much larger clone lies one base away. The chain links TRBV6-1 to TRBJ1-1, with TRBD1 matching over 10 bases. The V gene's germline CDR1 is MNHNS and CDR2 SASEGT. The CDR3 has 14 residues. CDR3 coding DNA: TGTGCCAGTCGAAGACAGGGGGCTATGACTGAAGCTTCCTTT. It is translated as CASRRQGAMTEASF.

Points on this clonotype: The conserved closing phenylalanine or tryptophan is absent in this CDR3, likely reflecting a read error. The rearrangement links TRBV5-6 to TRBJ2-1; D possibly matches TRBD1 or TRBD2 (5 bases each). Deletions cut 4 bases from V and 5 bases from J, with 13 bases between. The germline V gene encodes CDR1 SGHDT and CDR2 YYEEEE. The CDR3 covers 14 residues. CDR3 DNA: TGTGCCAGCAGCGGGGCAGGAGCGGACAATGAGCAGTTCATC. Its translation is CASSGAGADNEQFI.

This clonotype has just one count. The conserved phenylalanine or tryptophan normally closing the CDR3 is absent here, so this likely arose from a read error. V is TRBV6-5 and J is TRBJ2-7; weak D call: TRBD2 (6 bases). Germline assignment: CDR1 MNHEY and CDR2 SVGAGI. The length of the CDR3 is 14 residues. The CDR3 loop is CVSSRGWKSYEQYL. DNA for the CDR3: TGTGTCAGCAGCCGGGGGTGGAAGTCCTACGAGCAGTACCTC.

Regarding this clonotype: Germline is not matched at one junction end, which may reflect a read error. V is TRBV11-2 and J is TRBJ2-5; D may be TRBD2 (6 bases). Germline CDR1 and CDR2: SGHAT and FQNNGV. The CDR3 is 16 amino acids. CDR3 sequence (DNA): TGTGCCAGCAACTTAAGAGCAGTGGGCTCGGGGGAGTCCCAGTACTTC. This codes for CASNLRAVGSGESQYF.